This entry concerns a single T cell receptor beta chain. Germline loops: CDR1 SQVTM, CDR2 ANQGSEA. The CDR3 is 15 residues long. V was clipped by 6 bases and J by 2 bases; unmatched bases: 5. This entry belongs to a study of T cell changes during pregnancy in multiple sclerosis. The method was immunoSEQ multiplex PCR; TCRdb's version includes in-frame clones alone and lacks a portion of them. The table has 50,000 to 70,000 clones, roughly 92% seen once; the top ten hold approximately 1.5%. Specimen: peripheral blood, collected in the second trimester of pregnancy. This TCR derives from a female donor with multiple sclerosis, enrolled in a pregnancy study. The chain employs TRBV29-1 and TRBJ2-2; 11 positions agree with TRBD1. CDR3 in amino acids: CSVGQGAGNTGELFF. CDR3 nucleotide sequence: TGCAGCGTAGGACAGGGGGCCGGTAACACCGGGGAGCTGTTTTTT.